Presented here are 29 T cell receptor beta chains from one specimen sequenced in a study of cytomegalovirus exposure and HLA in healthy donors. PCR primers comprised 60 Vbeta and 13 Jbeta primers. Profiled with immunoSEQ multiplex PCR; TCRdb holds only in-frame clones, not every one. The sample lists fewer than 75,000 clones; roughly 77% were seen once. The sequenced sample was PBMCs. All receptors come from a young woman in good health and CMV-seronegative.

The V gene is TRBV25-1, the J gene TRBJ1-1, with D perhaps TRBD1 (5 bases). This CDR3 region has 14 residues. V gave up 3 bases and J gave up 6 bases, with 14 bases separating them. The germline gives CDR1 MGHDK, CDR2 SYGVNS. The CDR3 region is CASSDWGGPAEAFF. Written as DNA, the CDR3 is TGTGCCAGCAGTGATTGGGGGGGACCCGCTGAAGCTTTCTTT.

The chain links TRBV6-1 to TRBJ2-3; D possibly corresponds to TRBD2 (5 bases). This CDR3 is built from 15 residues. V was cut by 2 bases and J by 2 bases, with 11 bases left in between. Per germline, CDR1 MNHNS and CDR2 SASEGT. For the CDR3, the DNA is TGTGCCAGCAGTGAATTGAGGCTAGCCACAGATACGCAGTATTTT. Translated, it gives CASSELRLATDTQYF.

J is TRBJ2-5 and V is TRBV25-1; 10 positions match TRBD2. CDR3 length equals 15 residues. CDR1 and CDR2 (germline): MGHDK, SYGVNS. The trim removed 4 bases at V and 3 bases at J, leaving 5 bases unmatched. CDR3 protein: CASSVKLAGEETQYF. DNA for the CDR3: TGTGCCAGCAGTGTAAAGCTAGCGGGAGAAGAGACCCAGTACTTC.

The chain joins TRBV5-4 to TRBJ1-5; 8 bases line up with TRBD1. This CDR3 is 14 amino acids long. The germline gives CDR1 SGHNT, CDR2 YYREEE (reference sequence). Unmatched junction bases numbered 3, after V lost 2 bases and J lost 5 bases. CDR3 nucleotides: TGTGCCAGCAGCTTTCAGGGGGCCGATCAGCCCCAGCATTTT. Protein sequence: CASSFQGADQPQHF. Variable domain in full (rest from reference TRBV5-4 and TRBJ1-5): ETGVTQSPTHLIKTRGQQVTLRCSSQSGHNTVSWYQQALGQGPQFIFQYYREEENGRGNFPPRFSGLQFPNYSSELNVNALELDDSALYLCASSFQGADQPQHFGDGTRLSIL.

The CDR3 here is CASSPFQGPYQPQHF. The CDR3 DNA reads TGTGCCAGCAGCCCGTTTCAGGGGCCCTATCAGCCCCAGCATTTT. V gene TRBV7-8 combines with J gene TRBJ1-5; perhaps TRBD1 as D (6 bases). The CDR3 sequence is 15 residues long. CDR1 is SGHVS, CDR2 FQNEAQ, per germline. Trimming stripped 5 bases from V and 5 bases from J, with 16 bases between. Full variable domain (outside the CDR3, taken from reference TRBV7-8 and TRBJ1-5): GAGVSQSPRYKVAKRGQDVALRCDPISGHVSLFWYQQALGQGPEFLTYFQNEAQLDKSGLPSDRFFAERPEGSVSTLKIQRTQQEDSAVYLCASSPFQGPYQPQHFGDGTRLSIL.

The CDR3 here is CASSQDQSGYSPLHF. CDR3 DNA: TGTGCCAGCAGCCAAGATCAGTCGGGGTACTCACCCCTCCACTTT. The chain couples TRBV4-2 to TRBJ1-6; D not certain. Looked up from germline, CDR1 is LGHNA and CDR2 is YNFKEQ. CDR3 length: 15 residues. Trimming cost V 0 bases and J 10 bases, with 13 bases left between them.

The chain links TRBV4-1 to TRBJ1-1, with TRBD1 as a possible D gene (5 bases). Germline CDR1 MGHRA, CDR2 YSYEKL. V was clipped by 0 bases and J by 1 base, with 12 bases between them. CDR3 length: 16 amino acids. CDR3 DNA: TGCGCCAGCAGCCAAGAGACAGCTGTATCGAACACTGAAGCTTTCTTT. This gives the protein CASSQETAVSNTEAFF.

The rearrangement links TRBV30 to TRBJ2-5, with 9 bases identical to TRBD2. The CDR3 extends over 14 amino acids. Germline trimming cut 0 bases from V and 5 bases from J; bases unmatched to any gene: 4. Germline assignment: CDR1 GTSNPN and CDR2 SVGIG (reference sequence). CDR3 residues: CAWSVGLAEETQYF. The CDR3 coding sequence is TGTGCCTGGAGTGTGGGACTAGCCGAGGAGACCCAGTACTTC. Based on the CDR3 plus reference TRBV30 and TRBJ2-5, the full variable domain is SQTIHQWPATLVQPVGSPLSLECTVEGTSNPNLYWYRQAAGRGLQLLFYSVGIGQISSEVPQNLSASRPQDRQFILSSKKLLLSDSGFYLCAWSVGLAEETQYFGPGTRLLVL.

This clone turned up a few times. The gene calls are TRBV30 and TRBJ2-3; D not resolved. The CDR3 runs 15 residues. CDR1 is GTSNPN, CDR2 SVGIG, per germline (reference sequence). V was shortened by 0 bases and J by 2 bases, with 12 bases between the two germline ends. The CDR3 protein is CAWSVSGDDTDTQYF. The CDR3 DNA reads as TGTGCCTGGAGTGTATCCGGAGATGACACAGATACGCAGTATTTT.

V and J are TRBV14 and TRBJ2-5, with 11 bases fitting TRBD1. Trimming cost V 4 bases and J 2 bases; bases outside gene matches: 12. The length of the CDR3 is 18 residues. Germline CDR1 reads SGHDN; CDR2 reads FVKESK. The DNA for the CDR3 is TGTGCCAGCAGCCGTCGGGACAGGGGGACCACTTTACAAGAGACCCAGTACTTC. Protein sequence: CASSRRDRGTTLQETQYF.

This chain links TRBV4-1 with TRBJ2-3, with TRBD1 matching 9 bases. The CDR3 length is 18 residues. Looked up from germline, CDR1 is MGHRA and CDR2 is YSYEKL. The V segment lost 0 bases and the J segment 2 bases; nucleotides outside the gene matches: 9. CDR3 region: CASSQDGGQGLITDTQYF. CDR3 DNA: TGCGCCAGCAGCCAAGATGGCGGACAGGGGTTGATCACAGATACGCAGTATTTT.

This clone was seen a few times. The rearrangement uses TRBV27 and TRBJ1-4; D call uncertain. Trimming left V 3 bases short and J 6 bases short, with 8 bases between. The V gene's germline CDR1 is MNHEY and CDR2 SMNVEV (reference sequence). The CDR3 sequence is 13 residues long. The CDR3 DNA follows: TGTGCCAGCAGTTTCCGAAGAGATGAAAAACTGTTTTTT. It specifies CASSFRRDEKLFF.

The genes are TRBV6-1 and TRBJ1-1; no definite D call. V was shortened by 11 bases and J by 1 base, with 8 bases between the two germline ends. Germline V lookup: CDR1 MNHNS, CDR2 SASEGT. The CDR3 has 11 residues. The CDR3, as DNA: TGTGCCGGAGATACGAACACTGAAGCTTTCTTT. Its translation: CAGDTNTEAFF.

The CDR3 DNA sequence: TGTGCCAGCAGCCTCCGGGGCGGGGAGGCTCGCCATGAGCAGTTCTTC. Translating it yields CASSLRGGEARHEQFF. The chain couples TRBV7-9 to TRBJ2-1; D may be TRBD2 (6 bases). Trimming shortened V by 5 bases and J by 8 bases, and 22 bases separated the two germline ends. In germline, CDR1 is SEHNR, CDR2 FQNEAQ (reference sequence). The CDR3 loop spans 16 amino acids.

This clone has a handful of counts. The chain has TRBV6-5 and TRBJ2-5, with 8 bases that match TRBD1. The CDR3 is made up of 15 amino acids. The V gene's germline CDR1 is MNHEY and CDR2 SVGAGI. The V segment lost 4 bases and the J segment 5 bases; nucleotides outside the gene matches: 9. The CDR3 DNA follows: TGTGCCAGCAGTTTCGGGCAGGGGGCAGGTGAGACCCAGTACTTC. Its protein product is CASSFGQGAGETQYF.

This CDR3 reads CSVEGDRGRNYGYTF. In DNA, the CDR3 is TGCAGCGTTGAAGGGGACAGGGGGCGCAACTATGGCTACACCTTC. The chain employs TRBV29-1 and TRBJ1-2; 12 nucleotides match TRBD1. Per germline, CDR1 SQVTM and CDR2 ANQGSEA. V trimming: 1 base; J trimming: 2 bases; junction bases outside the gene matches: 2. The CDR3 spans 15 residues.

The chain uses TRBV18 and TRBJ1-1; 7 positions agree with TRBD1. This CDR3 has 16 amino acids. Germline CDR1 is KGHSH and CDR2 is LQKENI. V lost 3 bases, J lost 3 bases, and 10 bases stayed unmatched. CDR3 region: CASSPNEGQSYTEAFF. The CDR3 DNA follows: TGTGCCAGCTCACCGAATGAGGGACAGTCCTACACTGAAGCTTTCTTT. Drawing the rest from reference TRBV18 and TRBJ1-1, the complete variable domain is NAGVMQNPRHLVRRRGQEARLRCSPMKGHSHVYWYRQLPEEGLKFMVYLQKENIIDESGMPKERFSAEFPKEGPSILRIQQVVRGDSAAYFCASSPNEGQSYTEAFFGQGTRLTVV.

The J gene is TRBJ1-5, the V gene TRBV19, with 7 positions matching TRBD1. This CDR3 spans 16 amino acids. Germline CDR1 LNHDA, CDR2 SQIVND (reference sequence). V dropped 7 bases and J dropped 7; count of bases not matched to a gene: 16. CDR3 in amino acids: CASKSSGQGGNQPQHF. The DNA of the CDR3 is TGTGCCAGTAAGTCATCGGGGCAGGGGGGAAACCAGCCCCAGCATTTT.

The chain links TRBV30 to TRBJ2-7, with 7 bases lining up with TRBD2. The CDR3 is made up of 13 amino acids. From germline, CDR1 is GTSNPN and CDR2 SVGIG (reference sequence). V was pared by 5 bases and J by 4 bases, with 8 bases of the junction left unmatched. The CDR3 coding sequence is TGTGCCTGGGGGACGGGAGGATCTTACGAGCAGTACTTC. This codes for CAWGTGGSYEQYF.

The chain joins TRBV7-2 to TRBJ2-7, with 7 bases aligning to TRBD1. Germline CDR1 is SGHTA and CDR2 is FQGNSA. V was pared by 4 bases and J by 1 base, with 10 bases of the junction left unmatched. The CDR3 length is 16 residues. CDR3 in amino acids: CASSSANRGQSYEQYF. CDR3 nucleotide sequence: TGTGCCAGCAGCTCTGCTAACAGGGGACAGTCCTACGAGCAGTACTTC.

This chain joins TRBV6-6 and TRBJ1-1; 9 nucleotides line up with TRBD1. V lost 6 bases, J lost 4 bases, and 3 bases stayed unmatched. The germline gives CDR1 MNHNY, CDR2 SVGAGI (reference sequence). The length of the CDR3 is 13 residues. The CDR3 protein is CASSDRGATEAFF. CDR3 nucleotides: TGTGCCAGCAGCGACAGGGGGGCCACTGAAGCTTTCTTT.

The rearrangement uses TRBV6-1 and TRBJ2-2; a weak D match, TRBD1 (6 bases). Germline CDR1 reads MNHNS; CDR2 reads SASEGT. CDR3 length: 13 residues. V was pared by 8 bases and J by 5 bases, with 12 bases between. CDR3 DNA sequence: TGTGCCAGCGGGGCAGGGGTGACCGGGGAGCTGTTTTTT. It encodes CASGAGVTGELFF.

The gene calls are TRBV6-5 and TRBJ2-1; no clear D gene. The CDR3 is made up of 13 amino acids. V gave up 2 bases and J gave up 8 bases, with 10 bases separating them. In germline, CDR1 is MNHEY, CDR2 SVGAGI. The CDR3 DNA reads TGTGCCAGCAGTTACCGTCCTGCGGATGAGCAGTTCTTC. Amino acids: CASSYRPADEQFF.

This clone has a handful of counts. The gene calls are TRBV25-1 and TRBJ2-1, with TRBD2 matching 10 bases. This CDR3 has 16 amino acids. The V gene end was trimmed by 8 bases and the J gene end by 7 bases; junction bases not matched to a gene: 14. The germline CDR1 and CDR2 sequences are MGHDK and SYGVNS. The CDR3 region has the DNA TGTGCCAGCGCACCCACCTTAGCGGGGGGTGGTAATGAGCAGTTCTTC. Residues: CASAPTLAGGGNEQFF.

The chain is built from TRBV6-1 and TRBJ1-2; 8 nucleotides agree with TRBD1. V was clipped by 4 bases and J by 3 bases; unmatched bases: 10. The CDR3 extends over 16 amino acids. Per germline, CDR1 MNHNS and CDR2 SASEGT. Here the CDR3 reads CASSVDRDRRHYGYTF. CDR3 in DNA: TGTGCCAGCAGTGTAGACCGGGACAGGAGGCACTATGGCTACACCTTC.

The chain recombines TRBV7-9 with TRBJ2-1; 10 bases are a match to TRBD2. The length of the CDR3 is 15 residues. Trimming cost V 0 bases and J 7 bases; bases outside gene matches: 3. Looked up from germline, CDR1 is SEHNR and CDR2 is FQNEAQ (reference sequence). CDR3 bases: TGTGCCAGCAGCTTAGCTTCTAGCGGGAGAAATGAGCAGTTCTTC. Its translation is CASSLASSGRNEQFF.

V and J are TRBV13 and TRBJ2-7, with 10 bases aligning to TRBD2. CDR1 PRHDT and CDR2 FYEKMQ come from the germline V gene (reference sequence). The length of the CDR3 is 16 residues. Trimming removed 2 bases from V and 4 bases from J; junction bases left unmatched: 8. The CDR3 nucleotides read TGTGCCAGCAGCTTAACGACCGGGACTAGCGTTTACGAGCAGTACTTC. This encodes CASSLTTGTSVYEQYF.

This clone was detected a few times. This chain joins TRBV10-1 and TRBJ2-3; D may be TRBD1 (5 bases). The germline V and J ends were trimmed by 2 bases and 2 bases, with 11 bases remaining between them. The CDR3 runs to 15 residues. Per germline, CDR1 WNHNN and CDR2 SYGVQD (reference sequence). Here the CDR3 DNA reads TGCGCCAGCAGTGAGGGGGAAGGGGACACAGATACGCAGTATTTT. Its protein product is CASSEGEGDTDTQYF.

This clone was observed a handful of times. The V gene is TRBV7-2, the J gene TRBJ1-3; the match to TRBD1 covers 7 bases. This CDR3 has 18 amino acids. The V gene end was trimmed by 5 bases and the J gene end by 2 bases; junction bases not matched to a gene: 15. Germline CDR1 SGHTA, CDR2 FQGNSA. CDR3 in amino acids: CASSPGTVPGIAGNTIYF. The CDR3, as DNA: TGTGCCAGCAGCCCCGGGACAGTTCCCGGGATCGCTGGAAACACCATATATTTT.